One sample yielded the 25 T cell receptor beta chains listed below, sequenced in a study of shared clonotypes between healthy human individuals. Libraries were prepared by immunoSEQ multiplex PCR; TCRdb keeps only in-frame clonotypes and omits some of them. The data contain some 1 million clones, 60% to 80% of them singletons. The sequencing sample was made of memory CD4+ T cells sorted from blood. Subset defined: CD45RA-negative fraction. Source of these receptors: a man aged 18-30 years in good health.

On this clone itself: The sample contains more than one DNA sequence encoding this CDR3. This chain uses TRBV7-9 with TRBJ1-1, with D perhaps TRBD1 (5 bases). Trimming took off 5 bases at V and 8 bases at J, with 12 bases between the two ends. Germline V CDR1 and CDR2: SEHNR, FQNEAQ (reference sequence). CDR3 length: 12 residues. In nucleotides, the CDR3 is TGTGCCAGCAGCCGAGGGACTCCGGAAGCTTTCTTT. As protein: CASSRGTPEAFF.

The chain has TRBV5-1 and TRBJ2-3, with D tentatively TRBD1 (7 bases). V was trimmed by 0 bases and J by 1 base, leaving 24 bases between them. The CDR3 is 20 residues long. The germline gives CDR1 SGHRS, CDR2 YFSETQ. The CDR3 region is CASSLEGGQPLFLGTDTQYF. The CDR3 DNA sequence: TGCGCCAGCAGCTTGGAGGGGGGACAGCCTCTGTTCCTGGGCACAGATACGCAGTATTTT.

This clone was detected many times. V usage is TRBV21-1 and J usage is TRBJ1-6; the DNA was not used to check the table's D call, TRBD1. TRBV21-1 constitutes a pseudogene. There are 11 residues in the CDR3. The DNA of the CDR3 is TGTGCCAGCAGCAAGACAGGATCCCTCCACTTT. Translating gives CASSKTGSLHF.

V is TRBV9 and J is TRBJ2-7; D not resolved. V lost 4 bases and J lost 3, with 17 bases in between. Germline loops: CDR1 SGDLS, CDR2 YYNGEE. CDR3 size: 15 residues. Here the CDR3 reads CASSSRHNQYYEQYF. In nucleotides, the CDR3 is TGTGCCAGCAGCTCCAGACATAATCAATACTACGAGCAGTACTTC.

The chain is built from TRBV15 and TRBJ1-1; D gene uncertain. Trimming shortened V by 1 base and J by 1 base, and 10 bases separated the two germline ends. CDR1 and CDR2 (germline): LNHNV, YYDKDF (reference sequence). The CDR3 is 15 amino acids. The DNA of the CDR3 is TGTGCCACCAGCAGAGTTACACTCGGGAACACTGAAGCTTTCTTT. This gives the protein CATSRVTLGNTEAFF. The variable domain in full, with the rest retrieved from reference TRBV15 and TRBJ1-1, is DAMVIQNPRYQVTQFGKPVTLSCSQTLNHNVMYWYQQKSSQAPKLLFHYYDKDFNNEADTPDNFQSRRPNTSFCFLDIRSPGLGDTAMYLCATSRVTLGNTEAFFGQGTRLTVV.

The rearrangement uses TRBV14 and TRBJ2-3; D unclear. Looked up from germline, CDR1 is SGHDN and CDR2 is FVKESK. CDR3 length equals 15 residues. V was shortened by 6 bases and J by 1 base, with 14 bases between the two germline ends. This CDR3 is CASRKIGTGTDTQYF. DNA of the CDR3: TGTGCCAGCAGAAAGATAGGAACGGGCACAGATACGCAGTATTTT.

The chain links TRBV5-6 to TRBJ1-2; no firm D call. Germline V lookup: CDR1 SGHDT, CDR2 YYEEEE. The CDR3 loop spans 16 amino acids. The ends were cut back, 1 base at V and 0 bases at J, with 13 bases in the middle. The CDR3 coding sequence is TGTGCCAGCAGCTTGATAAAGACGGCTGCTAACTATGGCTACACCTTC. Protein product: CASSLIKTAANYGYTF. Complete variable domain (other parts from reference TRBV5-6 and TRBJ1-2): DAGVTQSPTHLIKTRGQQVTLRCSPKSGHDTVSWYQQALGQGPQFIFQYYEEEERQRGNFPDRFSGHQFPNYSSELNVNALLLGDSALYLCASSLIKTAANYGYTFGSGTRLTVV.

V gene TRBV28 combines with J gene TRBJ1-1; 9 bases agree with TRBD1. V was clipped by 2 bases and J by 4 bases; unmatched bases: 8. The germline CDR1 and CDR2 sequences are MDHEN and SYDVKM. The CDR3 extends over 16 amino acids. CDR3 amino acids: CASSLVKGQGLTEAFF. CDR3 sequence (DNA): TGTGCCAGCAGTTTAGTCAAGGGACAGGGTCTCACTGAAGCTTTCTTT.

The rearrangement uses TRBV4-1 and TRBJ1-1; 9 bases fit TRBD1. The CDR3 spans 15 residues. Germline CDR1 MGHRA, CDR2 YSYEKL. After removal of 0 bases from V and 3 bases from J, the junction contained 2 bases not matched to a gene. The CDR3 coding sequence is TGCGCCAGCAGCCAAGATGGGGACAGGGACACTGAAGCTTTCTTT. This gives the protein CASSQDGDRDTEAFF.

This chain links TRBV2 with TRBJ1-1; D is possibly TRBD1 (5 bases). This CDR3 contains 10 residues. V shed 10 bases and J shed 9 bases, with 12 bases lying between them. Per germline, CDR1 SNHLY and CDR2 FYNNEI. The CDR3 sequence: CAIREVKAFF. CDR3 DNA: TGTGCCATCAGGGAAGTAAAAGCTTTCTTT.

CDR3 residues: CASSSSRELTSSQFKQFF. The CDR3 nucleotides read TGTGCCAGCAGCTCCTCCAGGGAACTAACTTCTTCGCAATTCAAGCAGTTCTTC. The chain has TRBV7-2 and TRBJ2-1, with TRBD1 as a possible D gene (5 bases). Germline CDR1 SGHTA, CDR2 FQGNSA. Trimming cost V 4 bases and J 11 bases, with 30 bases left between them. This CDR3 is 18 amino acids long.

The J gene is TRBJ2-5, the V gene TRBV6-1; 8 bases map to TRBD2. The CDR3 totals 12 residues. V lost 8 bases and J lost 4; bases outside the gene matches: 3. Germline CDR1 MNHNS, CDR2 SASEGT. The CDR3 reads CASLGGGETQYF. Written as DNA, the CDR3 is TGTGCCAGCCTCGGGGGGGGAGAGACCCAGTACTTC.

This CDR3 reads CASSGQPGSGGELFF. The CDR3, as DNA: TGTGCCAGCAGTGGACAGCCTGGCTCGGGCGGGGAGCTGTTTTTT. The chain links TRBV2 to TRBJ2-2; D is possibly TRBD1 (5 bases). Germline lookup yields CDR1 SNHLY and CDR2 FYNNEI. V gave up 4 bases and J gave up 7 bases, with 16 bases separating them. The CDR3 extends over 15 amino acids.

The chain recombines TRBV30 with TRBJ2-7, with D perhaps matching TRBD1 (5 bases). Deletions cut 5 bases from V and 0 bases from J, with 11 bases between. Germline CDR1 reads GTSNPN; CDR2 reads SVGIG (reference sequence). This CDR3 spans 13 amino acids. The DNA for the CDR3 is TGTGCCTGGGACAGATCATCCTCCTACGAGCAGTACTTC. It codes for CAWDRSSSYEQYF. Looking up the rest from reference TRBV30 and TRBJ2-7 gives the full variable domain: SQTIHQWPATLVQPVGSPLSLECTVEGTSNPNLYWYRQAAGRGLQLLFYSVGIGQISSEVPQNLSASRPQDRQFILSSKKLLLSDSGFYLCAWDRSSSYEQYFGPGTRLTVT.

This clone has more than one count but fewer than ten. The chain employs TRBV2 and TRBJ1-2, with D perhaps TRBD1 (6 bases). Between the trimmed V and J ends, which lost 4 bases and 8 bases, there was a span of 20 bases. CDR1 and CDR2 from the germline V gene are SNHLY and FYNNEI. The CDR3 spans 15 residues. The CDR3 reads CASSAIPTGRGGYTF. The DNA of the CDR3 is TGTGCCAGCAGTGCGATCCCTACAGGGAGAGGCGGCTACACCTTC.

J is TRBJ1-3 and V is TRBV5-1, with no clear D. CDR1 SGHRS and CDR2 YFSETQ come from the germline V gene. V lost 0 bases and J lost 4, with 11 bases in between. The CDR3 runs to 15 residues. The DNA of the CDR3 is TGCGCCAGCAGCTTGGATGGTTCCGTGGGAAACACCATATATTTT. Translated: CASSLDGSVGNTIYF.

This clone showed up just once. The chain combines TRBV10-3 with TRBJ2-7; 9 bases are a match to TRBD2. The CDR3 is made up of 15 amino acids. J was trimmed by 5 bases and V by 10 bases; bases with no gene match: 15. The germline V gene has CDR1 ENHRY and CDR2 SYGVKD. The CDR3 protein is CATLSLAGVYHEQYF. CDR3 DNA: TGTGCCACCCTCTCCTTAGCGGGAGTTTACCACGAGCAGTACTTC.

Regarding this clone: This CDR3 is also generated by other DNA sequences in the sample. V usage is TRBV30 and J usage is TRBJ2-7; D is perhaps TRBD2 (6 bases). Germline V lookup: CDR1 GTSNPN, CDR2 SVGIG (reference sequence). Trimming took off 0 bases at V and 4 bases at J, with 13 bases between the two ends. The CDR3 contains 14 residues. CDR3 sequence reads: CAWSVKGLPYEQYF. The CDR3 DNA sequence: TGTGCCTGGAGTGTAAAGGGACTCCCATACGAGCAGTACTTC.

The chain couples TRBV5-1 to TRBJ2-1, with TRBD1 matching 9 bases. The ends lost 1 base at V and 6 bases at J; junction bases unmatched: 8. The CDR3 loop spans 16 amino acids. Germline V gene data show CDR1 as SGHRS and CDR2 as YFSETQ. CDR3 sequence (DNA): TGCGCCAGCAGCTTGCTCGGGACAGGGCCGATCAATGAGCAGTTCTTC. It specifies CASSLLGTGPINEQFF.

The chain joins TRBV10-3 to TRBJ2-1; TRBD1 matches at 8 bases. J gave up 0 bases and V 3 bases, and 1 base lay outside the gene matches. CDR1 and CDR2 (germline): ENHRY, SYGVKD. The length of the CDR3 is 15 residues. The CDR3 loop is CAISDGQGSYNEQFF. In nucleotides, the CDR3 is TGTGCCATCAGTGACGGACAGGGCTCCTACAATGAGCAGTTCTTC.

The CDR3 protein is CASMRGGGGELFF. The CDR3 region has the DNA TGTGCCAGCATGCGAGGGGGCGGCGGGGAGCTGTTTTTT. The V gene is TRBV5-4, the J gene TRBJ2-2, with 7 bases aligning to TRBD1. The V gene end was trimmed by 6 bases and the J gene end by 7 bases; junction bases not matched to a gene: 6. The CDR3 length is 13 residues. Germline V CDR1 and CDR2: SGHNT, YYREEE (reference sequence). Drawing the rest from reference TRBV5-4 and TRBJ2-2, the complete variable domain is ETGVTQSPTHLIKTRGQQVTLRCSSQSGHNTVSWYQQALGQGPQFIFQYYREEENGRGNFPPRFSGLQFPNYSSELNVNALELDDSALYLCASMRGGGGELFFGEGSRLTVL.

The chain combines TRBV7-6 with TRBJ2-1, with TRBD2 matching 13 bases. The CDR3 spans 19 residues. From germline, CDR1 is SGHVS and CDR2 FNYEAQ. V lost 2 bases to trimming and J lost 7 bases; unmatched junction nucleotides: 14. CDR3 sequence (DNA): TGTGCCAGCAGCTTAAGACTAGCGGGGGGCGTTCAACGGCTTAATGAGCAGTTCTTC. As protein: CASSLRLAGGVQRLNEQFF.

The rearrangement uses TRBV9 and TRBJ2-3, with 12 bases that match TRBD2. The CDR3 length is 18 residues. V dropped 4 bases and J dropped 4; count of bases not matched to a gene: 13. CDR1 and CDR2 (germline): SGDLS, YYNGEE. The CDR3 here is CASSIRTSGIARPDTQYF. CDR3 coding DNA: TGTGCCAGCAGCATAAGGACTAGCGGGATAGCAAGACCAGATACGCAGTATTTT.

The rearrangement uses TRBV18 and TRBJ2-3, with D unresolved. Germline V gives CDR1 KGHSH, CDR2 LQKENI. CDR3 length: 12 residues. V shed 5 bases and J shed 4 bases, with 7 bases lying between them. CDR3 in amino acids: CASSGVADTQYF. The CDR3 DNA follows: TGTGCCAGCTCAGGGGTTGCAGATACGCAGTATTTT.

This chain links TRBV5-1 with TRBJ2-5; 9 bases map to TRBD2. The germline gives CDR1 SGHRS, CDR2 YFSETQ. The CDR3 extends over 15 amino acids. The V gene end was trimmed by 4 bases and the J gene end by 5 bases; junction bases not matched to a gene: 9. CDR3 loop: CASSPRGSGSETQYF. The CDR3 region has the DNA TGCGCCAGCAGCCCGCGGGGTAGCGGGAGTGAGACCCAGTACTTC.